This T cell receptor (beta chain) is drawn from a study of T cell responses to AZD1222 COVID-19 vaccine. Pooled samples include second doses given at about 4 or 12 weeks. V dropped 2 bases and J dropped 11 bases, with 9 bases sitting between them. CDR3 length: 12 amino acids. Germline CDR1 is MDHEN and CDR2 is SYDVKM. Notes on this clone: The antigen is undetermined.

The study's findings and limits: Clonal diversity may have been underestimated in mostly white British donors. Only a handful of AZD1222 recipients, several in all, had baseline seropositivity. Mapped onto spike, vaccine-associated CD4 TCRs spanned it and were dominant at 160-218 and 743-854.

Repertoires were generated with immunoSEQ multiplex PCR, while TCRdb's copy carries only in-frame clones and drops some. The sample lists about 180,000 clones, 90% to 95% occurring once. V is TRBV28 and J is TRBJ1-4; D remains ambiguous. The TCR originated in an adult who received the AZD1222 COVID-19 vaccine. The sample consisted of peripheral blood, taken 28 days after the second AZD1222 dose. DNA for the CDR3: TGTGCCAGCAGTTTAAGACCGGAGAAACTGTTTTTT. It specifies CASSLRPEKLFF. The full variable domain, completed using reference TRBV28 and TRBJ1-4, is DVKVTQSSRYLVKRTGEKVFLECVQDMDHENMFWYRQDPGLGLRLIYFSYDVKMKEKGDIPEGYSVSREKKERFSLILESASTNQTSMYLCASSLRPEKLFFGSGTQLSVL.